These T cell receptor beta chains were read from a single sample in a study of T cell repertoires in cytomegalovirus infection. No antigens are known for them. In TCRdb, the reads were re-called with MiXCR into one record per CDR3 protein. The sample shows about 830,000 distinct CDR3 sequences, about 33% of them seen only once. Sequences were derived from cultured CD8+ T cells from PBMCs, sampled from culture after CMV antigen stimulation. The origin of the receptors is a human donor in good health (CMV status not recorded). Some clones in this sample may be carry-over from other donors' samples. The CDR3 runs from the conserved cysteine through the conserved F or W. Each record gives: D gene, J gene, V gene, clone size, CDR3 protein, CDR3 DNA. The D gene is left open where the match is weak. Clone size, where shown, is once, few, many, or a class for clones that have expanded.

NA,TRBJ1-2,TRBV7-8,NA,CASSRSTTPVNGYTF,TGTGCCAGCAGTCGGTCAACAACCCCAGTAAATGGCTACACCTTC
TRBD2,TRBJ2-2,TRBV11-2,NA,CTSSPRGLAGGNTGELFF,TGTACCAGCAGCCCGAGGGGTTTAGCGGGGGGGAACACCGGGGAGCTGTTTTTT
NA,TRBJ2-1,TRBV29-1,once,CSVVGTYNEQFF,TGCAGCGTAGTAGGGACCTACAATGAGCAGTTCTTC
TRBD2,TRBJ2-1,TRBV2,NA,CASSVGTSNEQFF,TGTGCCAGCAGTGTAGGGACTAGTAATGAGCAGTTCTTC
NA,TRBJ1-3,TRBV7-2,many,CASSREHLGGNTIYF,TGTGCCAGCAGCCGGGAACACCTTGGCGGAAACACCATATATTTT
NA,TRBJ2-3,TRBV6-1,many,CASSDIPDTQYF,TGTGCCAGCAGTGATATCCCCGATACGCAGTATTTT
NA,TRBJ2-6,TRBV7-9,many,CASTQGTALANVLTF,TGTGCCAGCACCCAGGGGACCGCCTTGGCCAACGTCCTGACTTTC
TRBD1,TRBJ1-1,TRBV6-5,NA,CASTGQGANTEAFF,TGTGCCAGCACCGGACAGGGCGCGAACACTGAAGCTTTCTTT
NA,TRBJ2-1,TRBV2,few,CASSDGQSYNEQFF,TGTGCCAGCAGCGACGGGCAAAGCTACAATGAGCAGTTCTTC
TRBD1,TRBJ1-2,TRBV4-3,many,CASSQDRDRISVYGYTF,TGCGCCAGCAGCCAAGACCGGGACAGAATCTCGGTCTATGGCTACACCTTC
NA,TRBJ2-6,TRBV28,few,CASTPSDGANVLTF,TGTGCCAGCACCCCGTCCGATGGGGCCAACGTCCTGACTTTC
NA,TRBJ2-2,TRBV24-1,NA,CATSRADTGELFF,TGTGCCACCTCGAGAGCAGACACCGGGGAGCTGTTTTTT
TRBD1,TRBJ2-1,TRBV4-1,NA,CASSRHPQGNNEQFF,TGCGCCAGCAGCCGACACCCACAGGGGAACAATGAGCAGTTCTTC
TRBD2,TRBJ2-5,TRBV29-1,NA,CSASRVGDYQETQYF,TGCAGCGCCTCCAGAGTGGGGGACTATCAAGAGACCCAGTACTTC
NA,TRBJ1-2,TRBV7-4,NA,CASSQGQSANYGYTF,TGTGCCAGCAGCCAAGGACAGTCAGCTAACTATGGCTACACCTTC
NA,TRBJ1-2,TRBV12-3/TRBV12-4,NA,CASSLWATAWGNGYTF,TGTGCCAGCAGTTTATGGGCGACAGCCTGGGGTAATGGCTACACCTTC
NA,TRBJ1-1,TRBV7-2,many,CASSFLGRTEAFF,TGTGCCAGCAGCTTTCTGGGCAGGACTGAAGCTTTCTTT
NA,TRBJ1-1,TRBV7-4,few,CASSLERTVLGGTEAFF,TGTGCCAGCAGCTTAGAAAGGACAGTCTTGGGAGGTACTGAAGCTTTCTTT
NA,TRBJ2-2,TRBV7-8,few,CASDSILGVTTGELFF,TGTGCCAGCGACTCGATCCTGGGGGTAACCACCGGGGAGCTGTTTTTT
NA,TRBJ2-5,TRBV7-9,few,CASSHKGEFEETQYF,TGTGCCAGCAGCCACAAAGGGGAATTTGAAGAGACCCAGTACTTC
NA,TRBJ2-7,TRBV12-3/TRBV12-4,NA,CASSPSKYEQYF,TGTGCCAGCAGTCCTTCGAAGTACGAGCAGTACTTC
NA,TRBJ1-1,TRBV27,NA,CASSLSSPPGAFF,TGTGCCAGCAGTTTATCGAGTCCTCCGGGAGCTTTCTTT